This T cell receptor (beta chain) was identified in a study of cytomegalovirus exposure and HLA in healthy donors. Amplification used 60 Vbeta primers and 13 Jbeta primers. Repertoires were generated with immunoSEQ multiplex PCR, while TCRdb's copy carries only in-frame clones and drops some. The table lists 75,000 to 90,000 clones, around 9.1% of them singletons. This clone was detected only a few times. V was cut by 2 bases and J by 6 bases, with 13 bases left in between. The germline gives CDR1 SGHTA, CDR2 FQGNSA. The CDR3 has 14 residues. Sequences were obtained from PBMCs. The TCR originated in a man between 60 and 75 years old in good health and CMV-seropositive. The chain has TRBV7-2 and TRBJ1-1; a weak D match, TRBD1 (6 bases). The CDR3, as DNA: TGTGCCAGCAGCTTAAGCAGGGGTAGATCTGAAGCTTTCTTT. The encoded protein is CASSLSRGRSEAFF.